This passage covers 22 T cell receptor beta chains from one sample sequenced in a study of PD-1 blockade in classical Hodgkin lymphoma. The protocol was immunoSEQ multiplex PCR, while the TCRdb copy is restricted to in-frame clones and leaves out a portion. Altogether around 34,000 clones are present, 76% being singletons, with the ten largest covering about 15%. Relapse after autologous stem cell transplantation occurred in every patient, and brentuximab vedotin exposure varied. The input for sequencing was peripheral blood mononuclear cells (PBMCs), taken before the second cycle of nivolumab. Receptors were obtained from a human donor with classical Hodgkin lymphoma.

The chain has TRBV27 and TRBJ2-3, with D possibly being TRBD1 or TRBD2 (6 bases each). CDR1 is MNHEY, CDR2 SMNVEV, per germline (reference sequence). V was shortened by 8 bases and J by 7 bases, with 13 bases between the two germline ends. CDR3 length equals 12 residues. The CDR3 DNA sequence: TGTGCCAGCTCAACAGGGAGGAATACGCAGTATTTT. Its protein product is CASSTGRNTQYF.

The V call is TRBV5-1, the J call TRBJ1-1; no reliable D call. This CDR3 is 15 amino acids long. Trimming took 4 bases from V and 0 from J, leaving 13 bases between them. Germline loops: CDR1 SGHRS, CDR2 YFSETQ. The CDR3 loop is CASSAEDAMNTEAFF. The CDR3 nucleotides read TGCGCCAGCAGCGCGGAAGACGCGATGAACACTGAAGCTTTCTTT.

The J gene is TRBJ2-1, the V gene TRBV5-1; TRBD1 might be the D (6 bases). The germline CDR1 and CDR2 sequences are SGHRS and YFSETQ. The CDR3 spans 15 residues. V was shortened by 3 bases and J by 6 bases, with 16 bases between the two germline ends. This CDR3 is CASSSNLGHTNEQFF. The CDR3 coding sequence is TGCGCCAGCAGCTCTAATCTGGGACATACCAATGAGCAGTTCTTC.

This clone was observed a handful of times. V usage is TRBV9 and J usage is TRBJ1-1; D is undetermined. The CDR3 is made up of 11 amino acids. Per germline, CDR1 SGDLS and CDR2 YYNGEE. V was trimmed by 5 bases and J by 5 bases, leaving 7 bases between them. The CDR3 reads CASSPTTEAFF. The CDR3 DNA reads as TGTGCCAGCAGTCCTACAACTGAAGCTTTCTTT.

This chain joins TRBV6-1 and TRBJ2-3, with no clear D. V was trimmed by 6 bases and J by 3 bases, leaving 10 bases between them. Germline V gene sequence: CDR1 MNHNS, CDR2 SASEGT. This CDR3 region has 13 residues. The CDR3 loop reads CASSQTRTDTQYF. CDR3 DNA: TGTGCCAGCAGCCAGACTCGGACAGATACGCAGTATTTT.

The gene calls are TRBV29-1 and TRBJ1-2; D may be TRBD1 (5 bases). Germline assignment: CDR1 SQVTM and CDR2 ANQGSEA. Trimming cost V 8 bases and J 3 bases, with 16 bases left between them. The CDR3 covers 13 residues. DNA of the CDR3: TGCAGCTCCGGGCCGTTGGGGGACTATGGCTACACCTTC. This codes for CSSGPLGDYGYTF.

The chain is built from TRBV6-5 and TRBJ1-5, with TRBD1 matching 10 bases. The CDR3 spans 14 residues. With V trimmed by 4 bases and J by 4 bases, 1 base remained unmatched. Looked up from germline, CDR1 is MNHEY and CDR2 is SVGAGI. CDR3 region: CASSLGQGNQPQHF. The DNA for the CDR3 is TGTGCCAGCAGTTTGGGACAGGGGAATCAGCCCCAGCATTTT.

This clone has a handful of counts. The genes are TRBV5-8 and TRBJ2-1; D uncertain. The CDR3 length is 12 residues. CDR1 and CDR2 from the germline V gene are SGHTS and YDEGEE. The V end lost 2 bases, the J end lost 5 bases, and 5 bases lay between the germline ends. The CDR3 region is CASSLPDNEQFF. The DNA for the CDR3 is TGTGCCAGCAGCTTACCCGACAATGAGCAGTTCTTC.

CDR3 nucleotide sequence: TGTGCCAGCAGCCGAGTAAACACCATATATTTT. This gives the protein CASSRVNTIYF. V gene TRBV11-2 combines with J gene TRBJ1-3; D is unresolved. The length of the CDR3 is 11 residues. Trimming stripped 5 bases from V and 6 bases from J, with 5 bases between. CDR1 is SGHAT, CDR2 FQNNGV, per germline.

This clone was detected only a few times. The chain links TRBV7-2 to TRBJ2-5; 9 bases fit TRBD1. Germline V gives CDR1 SGHTA, CDR2 FQGNSA. This CDR3 has 15 amino acids. V gave up 1 base and J gave up 5 bases; unmatched junction bases: 5. The CDR3 region is CASSLVGQGSETQYF. The CDR3 nucleotides read TGTGCCAGCAGCTTAGTGGGACAGGGTAGTGAGACCCAGTACTTC.

The chain couples TRBV11-2 to TRBJ1-2; D perhaps matches TRBD1 (5 bases). The germline V and J ends were trimmed by 8 bases and 2 bases, with 18 bases remaining between them. This CDR3 spans 15 amino acids. The V gene's germline CDR1 is SGHAT and CDR2 FQNNGV. The CDR3 is CASASGLRVNYGYTF. The CDR3 DNA reads as TGTGCCAGCGCTTCAGGGCTAAGGGTGAACTATGGCTACACCTTC.

The chain uses TRBV30 and TRBJ1-2; D unresolved. The germline V and J ends were trimmed by 0 bases and 4 bases, with 15 bases remaining between them. This CDR3 is 15 amino acids long. Germline lookup yields CDR1 GTSNPN and CDR2 SVGIG (reference sequence). The CDR3 coding sequence is TGTGCCTGGAGTGTAAGCCCGGGTTCGCCCTATGGCTACACCTTC. Amino acid sequence: CAWSVSPGSPYGYTF.

The chain carries TRBV7-2 and TRBJ2-7; D gene uncertain. CDR3 length: 13 amino acids. The ends were cut back, 1 base at V and 4 bases at J, with 8 bases in the middle. The germline gives CDR1 SGHTA, CDR2 FQGNSA. The DNA for the CDR3 is TGTGCCAGCAGCTTAGGCGTCCGTTACGAGCAGTACTTC. This gives the protein CASSLGVRYEQYF.

This chain joins TRBV6-5 and TRBJ1-4; D call uncertain. The CDR3 consists of 14 residues. CDR1 is MNHEY and CDR2 is SVGAGI in the germline V gene. V was trimmed by 2 bases and J by 6 bases, leaving 10 bases between them. The CDR3: CASSYDLNDEKLFF. As DNA, the CDR3 is TGTGCCAGCAGTTACGACCTAAACGATGAAAAACTGTTTTTT.

The table lists this clone with a count of one. V gene TRBV6-6 combines with J gene TRBJ2-7; 8 bases are a match to TRBD1. The CDR3 totals 15 residues. V trimming: 2 bases; J trimming: 0 bases; junction bases outside the gene matches: 3. Germline V gives CDR1 MNHNY, CDR2 SVGAGI (reference sequence). The CDR3 region is CASSYVQGASYEQYF. The CDR3 nucleotides read TGTGCCAGCAGTTACGTCCAGGGGGCCTCCTACGAGCAGTACTTC.

V and J are TRBV25-1 and TRBJ2-7, with 8 positions matching TRBD1. CDR3 length: 14 amino acids. Germline assignment: CDR1 MGHDK and CDR2 SYGVNS. After removal of 3 bases from V and 6 bases from J, the junction contained 7 bases not matched to a gene. The CDR3 DNA follows: TGTGCCAGCAGTGAGCCGACAGGGGTGGGCGAGCAGTACTTC. It codes for CASSEPTGVGEQYF.

This chain's CDR3 is CSVVWTGGYGYTF. The CDR3 nucleotides read TGCAGCGTTGTATGGACAGGGGGGTATGGCTACACCTTC. The chain uses TRBV29-1 and TRBJ1-2; 10 bases agree with TRBD1. Germline loops: CDR1 SQVTM, CDR2 ANQGSEA. The J segment lost 5 bases and the V segment lost 4 bases, leaving 4 bases of the junction unmatched. The CDR3 extends over 13 amino acids.

This chain links TRBV5-1 with TRBJ1-2, with 10 nucleotides matching TRBD1. With V trimmed by 3 bases and J by 8 bases, 7 bases remained unmatched. In germline, CDR1 is SGHRS, CDR2 YFSETQ. The CDR3 is 14 residues long. The CDR3 spells CASSSGTGAWGYTF. CDR3 coding DNA: TGCGCCAGCAGCTCCGGGACAGGGGCTTGGGGCTACACCTTC.

The genes are TRBV19 and TRBJ1-6; no firm D call. CDR1 is LNHDA, CDR2 SQIVND, per germline (reference sequence). Between the trimmed V and J ends, which lost 7 bases and 4 bases, there was a span of 17 bases. CDR3 length equals 16 residues. CDR3 region: CASTQYSPRYNSPLHF. The CDR3 bases are TGTGCCAGTACCCAATACAGTCCACGGTATAATTCACCCCTCCACTTT.

V usage is TRBV10-2 and J usage is TRBJ1-5; 7 bases agree with TRBD1. Per the germline V gene, CDR1 is WSHSY and CDR2 is SAAADI. The CDR3 is made up of 13 amino acids. The ends lost 9 bases at V and 0 bases at J; junction bases unmatched: 2. The CDR3 DNA sequence: TGCGCCAGTGGGACAGTTAGCAATCAGCCCCAGCATTTT. This sequence encodes CASGTVSNQPQHF.

The V and J genes are TRBV11-2 and TRBJ2-3, with D possibly being TRBD2 (5 bases). CDR1 is SGHAT, CDR2 FQNNGV, per germline. The CDR3 length is 12 residues. V gave up 8 bases and J gave up 10 bases, with 16 bases separating them. The CDR3 DNA reads as TGTGCCAGCGATCTCCAGTTCGGGGCGCAGTATTTT. This sequence encodes CASDLQFGAQYF.

The V gene is TRBV6-6, the J gene TRBJ1-4, with unresolved D. The CDR3 has 15 residues. Trimming cost V 3 bases and J 7 bases, with 15 bases left between them. The germline gives CDR1 MNHNY, CDR2 SVGAGI (reference sequence). This chain's CDR3 is CASSYREGRAEKLFF. In nucleotides, the CDR3 is TGTGCCAGCAGTTATCGAGAGGGTAGGGCTGAAAAACTGTTTTTT.